This paragraph covers one T cell receptor (beta chain) sequence. The data were taken from a study of blood T cell repertoires in COVID-19. Across the whole study: COVID-19 samples collected from the United States, Italy and Spain covered acute and convalescent phases.

Source study methods: Reference gene primer amplification in the assay estimated nucleated cell counts. Clones were sequenced by immunoSEQ multiplex PCR, and TCRdb holds only the in-frame ones, with some missing. That table supplies the V and J calls and clone size; D and trimming were determined from the DNA. This table holds 40,000 to 65,000 clones, 65% to 85% found once. The junction had 12 bases not matched to a gene; V was cut back by 7 bases and J by 4 bases. CDR3 length equals 16 residues. Germline V gene lookup returns CDR1 LNHDA and CDR2 SQIVND (reference sequence). The V call is TRBV19, the J call TRBJ2-2; TRBD2 aligns across 7 bases. The sequence was collected from a human donor with active or convalescent COVID-19. The donor label of this sample is uncertain. Sequencing input: peripheral blood. For the CDR3, the DNA is TGTGCCAGTACCGAAAGAGCGGGGTTTTCCACCGGGGAGCTGTTTTTT. As protein: CASTERAGFSTGELFF.